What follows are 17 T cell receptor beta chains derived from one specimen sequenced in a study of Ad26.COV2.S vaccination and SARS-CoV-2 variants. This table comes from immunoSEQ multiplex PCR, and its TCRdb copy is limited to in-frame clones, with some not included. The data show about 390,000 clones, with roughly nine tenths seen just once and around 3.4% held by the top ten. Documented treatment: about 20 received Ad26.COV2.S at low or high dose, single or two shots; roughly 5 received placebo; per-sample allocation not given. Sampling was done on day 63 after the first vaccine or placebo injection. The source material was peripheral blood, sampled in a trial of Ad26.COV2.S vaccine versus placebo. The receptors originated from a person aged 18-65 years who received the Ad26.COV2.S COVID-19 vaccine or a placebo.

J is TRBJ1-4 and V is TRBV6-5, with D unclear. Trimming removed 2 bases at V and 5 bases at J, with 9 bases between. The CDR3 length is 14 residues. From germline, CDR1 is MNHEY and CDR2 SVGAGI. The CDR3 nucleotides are TGTGCCAGCAGTTACGGGATGGGGAATGAAAAACTGTTTTTT. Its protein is CASSYGMGNEKLFF.

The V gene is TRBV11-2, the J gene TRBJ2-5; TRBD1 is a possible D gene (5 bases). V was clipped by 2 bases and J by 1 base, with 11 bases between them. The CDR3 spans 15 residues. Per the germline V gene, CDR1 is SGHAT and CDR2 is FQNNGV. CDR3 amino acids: CASSLTADSQETQYF. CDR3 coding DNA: TGTGCCAGCAGCTTAACGGCAGACAGCCAAGAGACCCAGTACTTC.

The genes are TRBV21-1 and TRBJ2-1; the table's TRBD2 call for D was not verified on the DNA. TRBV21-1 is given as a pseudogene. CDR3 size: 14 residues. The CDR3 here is CASNFWGGYNEQFF. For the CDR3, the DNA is TGTGCCAGCAACTTCTGGGGAGGGTACAATGAGCAGTTCTTC.

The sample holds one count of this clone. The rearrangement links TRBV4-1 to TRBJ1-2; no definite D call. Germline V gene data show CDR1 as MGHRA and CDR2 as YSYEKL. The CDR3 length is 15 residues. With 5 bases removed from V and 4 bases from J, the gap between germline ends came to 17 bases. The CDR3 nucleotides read TGCGCCAGCAGCAACCTAGGACGCCTAATCTATGGCTACACCTTC. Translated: CASSNLGRLIYGYTF.

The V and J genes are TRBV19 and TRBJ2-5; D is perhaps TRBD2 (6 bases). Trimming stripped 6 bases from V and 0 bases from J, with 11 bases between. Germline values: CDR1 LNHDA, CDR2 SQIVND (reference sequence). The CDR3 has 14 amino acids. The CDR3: CASSATGDQETQYF. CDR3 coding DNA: TGTGCCAGTAGCGCAACGGGGGACCAAGAGACCCAGTACTTC. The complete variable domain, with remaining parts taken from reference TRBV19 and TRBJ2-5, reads DGGITQSPKYLFRKEGQNVTLSCEQNLNHDAMYWYRQDPGQGLRLIYYSQIVNDFQKGDIAEGYSVSREKKESFPLTVTSAQKNPTAFYLCASSATGDQETQYFGPGTRLLVL.

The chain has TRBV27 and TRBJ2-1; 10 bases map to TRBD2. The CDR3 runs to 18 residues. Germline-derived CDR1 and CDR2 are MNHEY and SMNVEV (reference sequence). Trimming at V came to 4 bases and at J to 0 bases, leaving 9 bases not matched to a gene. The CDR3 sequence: CASSSWTSGQSSYNEQFF. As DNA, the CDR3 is TGTGCCAGCAGTTCGTGGACTAGCGGCCAAAGCTCCTACAATGAGCAGTTCTTC.

The CDR3 sequence: CASSLARGGLSGGGSYTF. Written as DNA, the CDR3 is TGTGCCAGCAGCTTAGCGCGGGGTGGGTTATCAGGGGGCGGTAGCTACACCTTC. The chain has TRBV7-8 and TRBJ1-2, with TRBD1 identical over 8 bases. The CDR3 spans 18 residues. Per the germline V gene, CDR1 is SGHVS and CDR2 is FQNEAQ. Trimming cost V 0 bases and J 9 bases; bases outside gene matches: 18.

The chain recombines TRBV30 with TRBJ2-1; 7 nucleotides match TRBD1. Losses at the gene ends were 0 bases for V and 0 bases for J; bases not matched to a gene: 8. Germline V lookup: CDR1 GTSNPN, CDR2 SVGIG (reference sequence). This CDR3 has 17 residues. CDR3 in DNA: TGTGCCTGGAGTGTCTACAGGGGCGAGATCTCCTACAATGAGCAGTTCTTC. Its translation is CAWSVYRGEISYNEQFF. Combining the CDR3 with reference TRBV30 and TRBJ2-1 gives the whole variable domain SQTIHQWPATLVQPVGSPLSLECTVEGTSNPNLYWYRQAAGRGLQLLFYSVGIGQISSEVPQNLSASRPQDRQFILSSKKLLLSDSGFYLCAWSVYRGEISYNEQFFGPGTRLTVL.

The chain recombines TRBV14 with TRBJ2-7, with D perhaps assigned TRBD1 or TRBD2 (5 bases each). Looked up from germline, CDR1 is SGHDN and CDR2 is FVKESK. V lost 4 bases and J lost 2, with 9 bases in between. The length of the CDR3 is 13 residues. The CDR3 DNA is TGTGCCAGCAGCCTCGTGGGGGCCTACGAGCAGTACTTC. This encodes CASSLVGAYEQYF.

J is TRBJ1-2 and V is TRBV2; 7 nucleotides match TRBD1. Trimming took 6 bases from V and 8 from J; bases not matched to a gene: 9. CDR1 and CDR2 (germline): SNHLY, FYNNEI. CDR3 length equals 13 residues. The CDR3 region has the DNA TGTGCCAGCAGCCCCGACAGGGTGCCCGGCTACACCTTC. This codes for CASSPDRVPGYTF.

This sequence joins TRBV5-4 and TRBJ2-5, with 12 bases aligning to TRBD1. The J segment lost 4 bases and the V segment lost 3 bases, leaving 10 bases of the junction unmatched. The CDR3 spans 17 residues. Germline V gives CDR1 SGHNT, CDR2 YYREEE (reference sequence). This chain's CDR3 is CASSSPGQGARRETQYF. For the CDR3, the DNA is TGTGCCAGCAGCTCTCCGGGACAGGGGGCTCGGCGAGAGACCCAGTACTTC.

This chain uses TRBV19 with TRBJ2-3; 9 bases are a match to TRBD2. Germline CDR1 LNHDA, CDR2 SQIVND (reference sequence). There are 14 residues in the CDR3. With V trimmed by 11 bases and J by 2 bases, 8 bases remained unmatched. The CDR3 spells CAANSGGLTDTQYF. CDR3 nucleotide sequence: TGTGCCGCGAATAGCGGGGGCCTCACAGATACGCAGTATTTT.

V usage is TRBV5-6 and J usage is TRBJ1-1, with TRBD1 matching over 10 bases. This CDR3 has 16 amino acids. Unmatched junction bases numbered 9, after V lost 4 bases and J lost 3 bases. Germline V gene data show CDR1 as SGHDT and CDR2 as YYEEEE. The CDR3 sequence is CASSKTGGKADTEAFF. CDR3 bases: TGTGCCAGCAGCAAGACAGGGGGCAAGGCGGACACTGAAGCTTTCTTT.

CDR3 nucleotides: TGTGCCAGCTCCGACTCGGGGGCTGACACTGAAGCTTTCTTT. Its protein is CASSDSGADTEAFF. This chain links TRBV18 with TRBJ1-1, with D perhaps matching TRBD1 (6 bases). The CDR3 consists of 14 residues. Germline assignment: CDR1 KGHSH and CDR2 LQKENI. V shed 6 bases and J shed 3 bases, with 14 bases lying between them.

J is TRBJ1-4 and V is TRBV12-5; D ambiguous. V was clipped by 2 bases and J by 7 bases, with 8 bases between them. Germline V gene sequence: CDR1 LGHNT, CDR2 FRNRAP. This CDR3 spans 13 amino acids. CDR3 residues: CASGLNSPEKLFF. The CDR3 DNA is TGTGCTAGTGGTTTGAACAGCCCTGAAAAACTGTTTTTT. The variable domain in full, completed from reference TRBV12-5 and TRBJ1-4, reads DARVTQTPRHKVTEMGQEVTMRCQPILGHNTVFWYRQTMMQGLELLAYFRNRAPLDDSGMPKDRFSAEMPDATLATLKIQPSEPRDSAVYFCASGLNSPEKLFFGSGTQLSVL.

In DNA form, the CDR3 reads TGTGCCAGCAGCTTGGGACAGGGTTTCTCCTATAATTCACCCCTCCACTTT. It is translated as CASSLGQGFSYNSPLHF. The J gene is TRBJ1-6, the V gene TRBV5-6, with TRBD1 identical over 7 bases. Germline V CDR1 and CDR2: SGHDT, YYEEEE. This CDR3 contains 17 residues. Trimming at V came to 0 bases and at J to 0 bases, leaving 3 bases not matched to a gene.

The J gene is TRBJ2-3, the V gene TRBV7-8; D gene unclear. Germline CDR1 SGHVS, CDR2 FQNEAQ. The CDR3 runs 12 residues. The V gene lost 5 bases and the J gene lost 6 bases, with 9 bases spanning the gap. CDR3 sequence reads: CASSPGHDTQYF. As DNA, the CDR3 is TGTGCCAGCAGCCCGGGTCATGATACGCAGTATTTT. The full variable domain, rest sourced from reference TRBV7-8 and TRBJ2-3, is GAGVSQSPRYKVAKRGQDVALRCDPISGHVSLFWYQQALGQGPEFLTYFQNEAQLDKSGLPSDRFFAERPEGSVSTLKIQRTQQEDSAVYLCASSPGHDTQYFGPGTRLTVL.